Listed below are T cell receptor beta chains from one sample, sequenced in a study of molecular identifiers for immune sequencing clone quantification. A single record per CDR3 protein comes from TCRdb applying MiXCR to the PCR reads. The table has some 590,000 distinct CDR3 sequences, over 25% seen once. The sample was naive CD8+ T cells from blood, with Jurkat cell RNA spiked in. Receptors were obtained from a human donor in good health. Some libraries in this study had Jurkat cell RNA spiked in. CDR3s include the opening cysteine and the closing phenylalanine or tryptophan. D genes are given only for firm matches. Rows may omit the clone size; those that give it use once, few, many or a size class.

-,TRBV5-4,TRBJ2-7,15,-,CASSSEPEGFSRQYF,TGTGCCAGCAGCTCCGAGCCGGAGGGCTTTTCCCGGCAGTACTTC
once,TRBV29-1,TRBJ2-7,11,-,CSVWDSYEQCF,TGCAGCGTTTGGGATTCCTACGAGCAGTGCTTC
few,TRBV7-6,TRBJ1-3,15,-,CASSPGSSVGDTIYF,TGTGCCAGCAGCCCGGGCTCCAGTGTCGGAGACACCATATATTTT
-,TRBV28,TRBJ1-4,13,-,CASSWDINEKLFF,TGTGCCAGCAGTTGGGACATAAATGAAAAACTGTTTTTT
many,TRBV7-2,TRBJ2-3,15,-,CASSLVSGKLNTQYF,TGTGCCAGCAGCTTAGTATCAGGGAAGTTAAATACGCAGTATTTT
few,TRBV7-7,TRBJ2-7,16,TRBD2,CASSLSPSGSVGEQYF,TGTGCTAGCAGCTTAAGTCCAAGCGGGAGTGTAGGAGAGCAGTACTTC
-,TRBV23-1,TRBJ2-7,15,-,CASRHPGRGNYEQYF,TGCGCCAGCAGACATCCGGGACGGGGAAACTACGAGCAGTACTTC
-,TRBV7-8,TRBJ2-7,12,-,CASSALVPEQYF,TGTGCCAGCAGCGCACTAGTTCCCGAGCAGTACTTC
few,TRBV5-6,TRBJ2-7,13,-,CASSTQAAYEQYF,TGTGCCAGCAGCACTCAAGCCGCCTACGAGCAGTACTTC
many,TRBV5-1,TRBJ2-7,15,-,CASRPDTSEGYEQYF,TGCGCCAGCAGACCGGACACCTCCGAGGGATACGAGCAGTACTTC
-,TRBV5-4,TRBJ2-7,18,-,CASSLALEEGAVGYEQYF,TGTGCCAGCAGCTTGGCTCTCGAAGAGGGCGCCGTTGGGTACGAGCAGTACTTC
-,TRBV24-1,TRBJ2-2,16,-,CATSDFKIRDPGELFF,TGTGCCACCAGTGATTTTAAAATCAGGGACCCCGGGGAGCTGTTTTTT
-,TRBV20-1,TRBJ1-1,14,TRBD1,CSTIDGQGRTEAVF,TGCAGTACAATTGACGGACAGGGGAGGACTGAAGCTGTCTTT
few,TRBV4-3,TRBJ2-3,17,TRBD2,CASSQDQVTSGTGTQYF,TGCGCCAGCAGCCAAGATCAGGTGACTAGCGGGACCGGTACGCAGTATTTT